This T cell receptor (beta chain) was sequenced during a study of cytomegalovirus exposure and HLA in healthy donors (dated by TCRdb to about 2017). Looking at the study overall: An earlier analysis of around 600 of the donors reported 250 to 300 Gb of sequence data and roughly 100 million unique TCR beta sequences from 150 million to 200 million T cells. To predict cytomegalovirus infection status, the study combined high-throughput TCR immunosequencing, statistical association of individual TCRs with disease status, and machine learning. Of the approximately 400 genotyped donors, approximately 80% fell in the genetic ancestry cluster associated with self-reported Caucasian donors. On average, around 240,000 unique TCR beta nucleotide sequences were sequenced per donor among about 400 genotyped donors of the cohort, with roughly 18% of those sequences being non-productive. About 330 gigabases of sequencing data and around 85 million unique TCR sequences made up an early release that covered approximately 650 HLA-typed donors. A later genetic analysis used genome-wide SNP genotypes for about 60% of the 666 donors, treating that subset as a discovery cohort. Alongside the repertoire data, information on donor age, sex, ethnicity and CMV serostatus was compiled. HLA typing included class I and class II loci at four-digit resolution. Besides the first cohort of approximately 670 subjects, a separate validation cohort made up of over 100 different subjects was used. About five DR-DQ haplotypes were treated as single units for association and clustering because of strong linkage in the cohort. The study was designed to test whether signatures of past pathogen exposure could be identified by cataloging public T cell receptors. An earlier analysis of several hundred of the donors applied high-throughput TCR beta sequencing to assess whether each TCR beta V gene segment acted as functional or pseudogenic. Using immunosequencing, the study profiled T cell repertoires from around 670 subjects and related those repertoires to cytomegalovirus serostatus. To study patterns of TCR occurrence, a later analysis re-analyzed previously published TCR beta repertoires from several hundred donors and added high-resolution HLA genotyping. Every repertoire in the discovery cohort had been generated on one and the same sequencing platform. The number of donors typed differed by locus, with about 629-630 for A, B, C, DRB1 and DQB1, around 560 for DQA1, under 610 for DPA1, and 450 to 480 for DPB1. In the later analysis, no new phenotypic data were used to find candidate immune exposures; instead, reliance was placed on TCR beta sequences and their occurrence across donors.

Between the V and J ends, shortened by 4 bases and 0 bases respectively, the junction contains 12 bases. CDR1 and CDR2 are drawn from the germline V gene: SGHRS, YFSETQ. The CDR3 spans 15 residues, from the cysteine through the phenylalanine. Solely the CDR3 DNA is kept, with 45 bases framed from the first base. The cohort was made up of approximately 670 healthy bone marrow donors. At the time of sampling, all cohort members were nominally healthy, though unrecorded immune exposures were likely present. The donor was CMV seropositive and was included in the group of 270 or so seropositive cohort members. A peripheral blood sample was provided by each donor, and peripheral blood mononuclear cells were used for TCR beta sequencing. The Qiagen DNeasy Blood Extraction Kit was used to extract genomic DNA from the blood cell samples. Libraries were prepared through the immunoSEQ multiplex PCR assay. A mixture of 60 forward primers for TCR Vbeta segments and 13 reverse primers for TCR Jbeta segments was used in the multiplex PCR. A multiplex PCR assay on genomic DNA amplified the CDR3 region of rearranged TCR beta genes. Amplified TCR beta libraries were sequenced as 87-base-pair reads on the Illumina HiSeq System. The authors' pipeline ran thus. In a later analysis, tens of millions of unique TCR beta chains were counted across the approximately 640 repertoires, and some 10 million of these chains were shared by at least two donors. Raw reads were error-corrected and collapsed into unique sequences by a nearest-neighbor algorithm in which closely related sequences were merged to remove PCR and sequencing errors. To assign V, D and J gene segments, CDR3 sequences were aligned to IMGT reference sequences. For a sequence to be retained, a match of at least six nucleotides was required to both a V gene segment and a J gene segment. A rearrangement was called productive if the CDR3 had no stop codons and remained in frame with V and J, and every other rearrangement was called non-productive. Following IMGT convention, CDR3 was defined as the stretch from the second conserved V-encoded cysteine to the conserved J-encoded phenylalanine. Sequences without an unambiguous match to a single V gene segment were excluded from the earlier analysis of about 630 of the donors. In an earlier analysis of more than 500 of the donors, a V segment was called functional when productive rearrangements were above 56.7%, and segregating when the standard deviation between donors exceeded 5%. A statistical classification framework was developed to diagnose cytomegalovirus status using the catalog of TCR beta chain sequences. V and J gene assignment, in a later analysis, came from comparing TCR nucleotide sequences with IMGT/GENE-DB human TR gene sequences. A later analysis assigned CDR3 sequences and most-parsimonious VDJ recombination scenarios with the TCRdist pipeline. In a later analysis, every TCR beta chain was defined by the combination of its CDR3 amino acid sequence and its V-gene family, and reads without a unique V-gene family were dropped. To address suspected cross-contamination and a sequencing artifact, a later analysis removed 592 highly shared, low-generation-probability nucleotide sequences. A later analysis calculated a clonal expansion index for each public chain from normalized within-repertoire ranks of inferred template counts. In a later analysis, generation probabilities were computed with a VDJ recombination model fitted to out-of-frame rearrangements, and the resulting probabilities were checked against IGoR. Hypergeometric tests were used in a later analysis to score TCR-TCR, TCR-HLA and TCR-CMV co-occurrence, with a repertoire-size bias correction applied to the TCR pairs. In a later analysis, false discovery rates were estimated by permuting HLA or CMV assignments 20 times. In a later analysis, co-occurring TCRs were grouped with DBSCAN, and TCRdist sequence similarity was added when clustering was performed within HLA-allele-positive subsets. Repertoires with fewer than 30,000 or more than 120,000 public chains were left out of co-occurrence clustering, as were about five repertoires with anomalous nucleotide sharing. The table was pulled from immuneACCESS by TCRdb, which kept in-frame rearrangements only. Such tables lose some clones; where checked, under half of the loss comes from unresolved V genes, and the rest has no known cause. V and J calls and clone size are as listed in that table; D and trimming were resolved from the DNA. Counted in this sample were about 300,000 clones; roughly 85% of them appeared once. Roughly 4% of the sample lies in the top ten.

This clone has only one observation. Its antigen target is currently unknown. No much larger clone exists at a distance of one base, and base qualities are not known. Paper-wide results and their limitations: In a later analysis, 16,951 TCR beta sequences were associated with specific HLA alleles at a false discovery rate of 0.05. The study gave a list of about 160 TCR beta chains associated with cytomegalovirus. This cohort had only TCR beta chains sequenced, and the lack of alpha or paired-chain data limited which features could be detected. Broadly in line with IMGT annotations, most TCR beta V segments showed up in productive rearrangements about 87% or about 30% of the time in an earlier analysis of some 590 of the donors. According to the authors, the approach could potentially be generalized to other disease states and immunological phenotypes. Compared with the roughly 700-donor mean, donors in an Asian-associated ancestry cluster had fewer N-insertions in productive TCRs, according to a later genetic analysis. Fewer than 20 rarely observed V segments, including chromosome 9 orphons, were excluded from the earlier analysis of several hundred of the donors because counts were too low. An association between a missense DCLRE1C variant and V-gene and J-gene trimming of TCR beta chains was found in a later genetic analysis and replicated in an independent cohort. For the cohort, immune exposure information was limited to CMV serostatus. Across donors, most TCR sequences were observed very rarely, whereas some public TCRs were present in many individuals. A further reported finding was that TCR beta sequences accurately predicted the HLA-A and HLA-B alleles for most subjects in the first cohort. The classifier was reported to diagnose cytomegalovirus status with high specificity and sensitivity in both the original and validation cohorts. A cluster of highly shared sequence variants was judged likely to represent a technical artifact of the sequencing pipeline. A later analysis found that most CMV-associated TCR beta chains appeared HLA-restricted, with HLA associations seemingly driven largely by CMV exposure. The presence/absence analyses assumed that sequencing depth was roughly uniform across donors, and that assumption may not be true. A later analysis reported that several top co-occurrence clusters appeared linked to parvovirus B19, influenza, CMV and Epstein-Barr virus. A later analysis found that HLA-associated TCR beta chains were more clonally expanded and had lower generation probabilities than equally common non-associated chains. Because HLA typing was missing for some donors at each locus, association tests included only the typed subset. In vitro tests confirmed that a few of the cytomegalovirus-associated TCR beta chains recognize cytomegalovirus antigens. Some IMGT-functional V segments, including TRBV6-2 and TRBV6-3, could not be distinguished by the 87-base-pair reads and were therefore excluded. In a later analysis, the rate of TCR association differed among HLA loci, with DRB1 alleles having the most associated TCRs and HLA-C alleles having the fewest. When HLA alleles, especially DR and DQ, strongly co-occurred, TCR associations were difficult to assign to individual alleles. Linkage disequilibrium might explain the correlated functional status among segregating V segments, but an unknown experimental factor could not be ruled out.

Sequenced: PBMCs. This receptor was obtained from a man aged 40-49 years in good health and CMV-seropositive. In this chain, TRBV5-1 is recombined with TRBJ2-3; TRBD2 is possibly the D segment (6 matching bases). The nucleotides read TGCGCCAGCAGCCCGTATAGCGGCAGCACAGATACGCAGTATTTT. It codes for CASSPYSGSTDTQYF.